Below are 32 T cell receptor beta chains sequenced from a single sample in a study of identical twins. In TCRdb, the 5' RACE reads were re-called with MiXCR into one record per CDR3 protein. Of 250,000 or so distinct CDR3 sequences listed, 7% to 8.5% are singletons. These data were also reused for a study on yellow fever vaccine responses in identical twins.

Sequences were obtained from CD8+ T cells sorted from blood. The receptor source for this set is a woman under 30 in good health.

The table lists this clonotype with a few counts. The CDR3 protein is CASSLRGLAGGLMETQYF. For the CDR3, the DNA is TGCGCCAGCAGCTTGAGGGGACTAGCGGGGGGACTAATGGAGACCCAGTACTTC. This chain connects TRBV5-1 to TRBJ2-5; TRBD2 aligns across 15 bases. This CDR3 region has 18 residues. Unmatched junction bases numbered 9, after V lost 1 base and J lost 5 bases. In germline, CDR1 is SGHRS, CDR2 YFSETQ.

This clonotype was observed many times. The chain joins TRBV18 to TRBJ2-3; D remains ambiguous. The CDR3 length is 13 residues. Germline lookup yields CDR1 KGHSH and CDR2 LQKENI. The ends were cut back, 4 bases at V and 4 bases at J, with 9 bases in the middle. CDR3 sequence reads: CASSQDSPDTQYF. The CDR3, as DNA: TGTGCCAGCTCACAAGACTCCCCAGATACGCAGTATTTT.

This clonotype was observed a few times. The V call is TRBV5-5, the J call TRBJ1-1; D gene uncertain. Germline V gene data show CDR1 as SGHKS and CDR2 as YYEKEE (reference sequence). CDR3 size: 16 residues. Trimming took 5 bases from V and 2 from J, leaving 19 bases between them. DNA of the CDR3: TGTGCCAGCAGGTTCGTCATAGGAGGTGCAAACACTGAAGCTTTCTTT. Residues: CASRFVIGGANTEAFF. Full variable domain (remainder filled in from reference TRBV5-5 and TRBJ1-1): DAGVTQSPTHLIKTRGQQVTLRCSPISGHKSVSWYQQVLGQGPQFIFQYYEKEERGRGNFPDRFSARQFPNYSSELNVNALLLGDSALYLCASRFVIGGANTEAFFGQGTRLTVV.

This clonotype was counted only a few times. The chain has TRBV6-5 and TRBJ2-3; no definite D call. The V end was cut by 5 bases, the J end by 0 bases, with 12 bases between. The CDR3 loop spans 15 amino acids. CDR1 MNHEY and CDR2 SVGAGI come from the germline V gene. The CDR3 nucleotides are TGTGCCAGCAGTACCGACGTACAGAGCACAGATACGCAGTATTTT. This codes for CASSTDVQSTDTQYF.

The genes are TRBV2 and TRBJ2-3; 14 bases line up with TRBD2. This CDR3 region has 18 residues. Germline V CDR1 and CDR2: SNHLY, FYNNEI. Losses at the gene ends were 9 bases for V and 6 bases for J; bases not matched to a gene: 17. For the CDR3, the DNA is TGTGCCAGTCCGGGACTAGCGGGAGACCGCGCCTCGCCGGATACGCAGTATTTT. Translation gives CASPGLAGDRASPDTQYF.

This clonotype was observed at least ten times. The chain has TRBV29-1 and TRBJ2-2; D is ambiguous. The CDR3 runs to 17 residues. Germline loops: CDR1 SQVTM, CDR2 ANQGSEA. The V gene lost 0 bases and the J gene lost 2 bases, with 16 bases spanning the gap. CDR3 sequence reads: CSVEDPKENTNTGELFF. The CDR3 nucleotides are TGCAGCGTTGAAGATCCCAAGGAAAACACCAACACCGGGGAGCTGTTTTTT.

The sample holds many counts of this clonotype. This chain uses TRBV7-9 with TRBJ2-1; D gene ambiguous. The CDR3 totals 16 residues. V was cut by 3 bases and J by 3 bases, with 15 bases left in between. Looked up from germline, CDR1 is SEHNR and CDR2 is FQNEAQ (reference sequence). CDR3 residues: CASSFLNSHLYNEQFF. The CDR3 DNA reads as TGTGCCAGCAGCTTTCTAAACAGCCACCTCTACAATGAGCAGTTCTTC.

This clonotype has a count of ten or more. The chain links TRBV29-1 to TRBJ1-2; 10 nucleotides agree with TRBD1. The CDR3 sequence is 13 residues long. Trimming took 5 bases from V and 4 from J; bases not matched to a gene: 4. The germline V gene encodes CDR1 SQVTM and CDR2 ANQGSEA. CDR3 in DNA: TGCAGCGTTCCGGGACAGGGGATCTATGGCTACACCTTC. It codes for CSVPGQGIYGYTF. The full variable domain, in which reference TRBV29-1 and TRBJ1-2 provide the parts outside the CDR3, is SAVISQKPSRDICQRGTSLTIQCQVDSQVTMMFWYRQQPGQSLTLIATANQGSEATYESGFVIDKFPISRPNLTFSTLTVSNMSPEDSSIYLCSVPGQGIYGYTFGSGTRLTVV.

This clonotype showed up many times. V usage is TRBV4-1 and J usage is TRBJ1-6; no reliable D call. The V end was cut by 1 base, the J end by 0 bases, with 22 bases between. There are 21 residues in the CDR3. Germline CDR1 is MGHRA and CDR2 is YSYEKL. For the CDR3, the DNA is TGCGCCAGCAGCCAAGCATTGGGATGGCGGAACTTGAGCTCCTATAATTCACCCCTCCACTTT. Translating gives CASSQALGWRNLSSYNSPLHF.

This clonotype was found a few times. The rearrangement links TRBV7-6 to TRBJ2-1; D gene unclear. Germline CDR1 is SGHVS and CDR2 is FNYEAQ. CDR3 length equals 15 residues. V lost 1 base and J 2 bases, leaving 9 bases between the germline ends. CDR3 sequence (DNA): TGTGCCAGCAGCTTAGTGTGGCAGCCCTACAATGAGCAGTTCTTC. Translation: CASSLVWQPYNEQFF. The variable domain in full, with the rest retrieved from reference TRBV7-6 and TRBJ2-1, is GAGVSQSPRYKVTKRGQDVALRCDPISGHVSLYWYRQALGQGPEFLTYFNYEAQQDKSGLPNDRFSAERPEGSISTLTIQRTEQRDSAMYRCASSLVWQPYNEQFFGPGTRLTVL.

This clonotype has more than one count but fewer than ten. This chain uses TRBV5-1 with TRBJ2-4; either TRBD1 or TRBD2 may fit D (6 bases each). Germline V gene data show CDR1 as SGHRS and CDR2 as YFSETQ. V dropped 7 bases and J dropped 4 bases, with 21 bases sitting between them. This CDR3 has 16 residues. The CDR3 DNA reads TGCGCCAGCCCCGGGGGCGGGAAGCGGTGGAAAAACATTCAGTACTTC. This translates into CASPGGGKRWKNIQYF.

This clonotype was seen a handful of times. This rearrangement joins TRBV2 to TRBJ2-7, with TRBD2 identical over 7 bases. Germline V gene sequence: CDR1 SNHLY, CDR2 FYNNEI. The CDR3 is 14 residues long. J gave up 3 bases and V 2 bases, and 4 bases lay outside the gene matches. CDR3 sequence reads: CASSESSGGYEQYV. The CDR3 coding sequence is TGTGCCAGCAGTGAATCCTCGGGAGGCTACGAGCAGTACGTC.

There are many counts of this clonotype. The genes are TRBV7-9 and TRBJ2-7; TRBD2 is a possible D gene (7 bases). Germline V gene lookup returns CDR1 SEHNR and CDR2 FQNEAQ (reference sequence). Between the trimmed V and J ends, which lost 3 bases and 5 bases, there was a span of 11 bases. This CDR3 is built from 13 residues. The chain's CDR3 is CASSFTGGHEQYF. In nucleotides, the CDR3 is TGTGCCAGCAGCTTTACGGGGGGCCACGAGCAGTACTTC.

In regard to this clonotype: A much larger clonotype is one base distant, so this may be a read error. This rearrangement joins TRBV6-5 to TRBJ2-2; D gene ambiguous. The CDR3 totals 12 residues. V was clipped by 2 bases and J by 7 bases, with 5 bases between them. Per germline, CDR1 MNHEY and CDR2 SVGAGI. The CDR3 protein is CASSYGVGELFF. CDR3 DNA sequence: TGTGCCAGCAGTTACGGGGTCGGGGAGCTGTTTTTT.

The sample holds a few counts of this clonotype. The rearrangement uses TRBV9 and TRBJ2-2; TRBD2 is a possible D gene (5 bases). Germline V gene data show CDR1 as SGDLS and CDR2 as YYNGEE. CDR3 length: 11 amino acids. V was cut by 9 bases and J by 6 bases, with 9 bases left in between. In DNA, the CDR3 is TGTGCCACCGAGGAGGCCGGGGAGCTGTTTTTT. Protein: CATEEAGELFF. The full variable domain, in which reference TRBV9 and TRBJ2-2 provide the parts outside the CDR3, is DSGVTQTPKHLITATGQRVTLRCSPRSGDLSVYWYQQSLDQGLQFLIQYYNGEERAKGNILERFSAQQFPDLHSELNLSSLELGDSALYFCATEEAGELFFGEGSRLTVL.

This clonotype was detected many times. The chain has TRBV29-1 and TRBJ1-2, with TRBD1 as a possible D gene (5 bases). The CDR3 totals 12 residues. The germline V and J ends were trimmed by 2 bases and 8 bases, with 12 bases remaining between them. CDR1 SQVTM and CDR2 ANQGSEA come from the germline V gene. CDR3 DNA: TGCAGCGTTGAATTCCAGGGCCACGGCTACACCTTC. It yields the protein CSVEFQGHGYTF.

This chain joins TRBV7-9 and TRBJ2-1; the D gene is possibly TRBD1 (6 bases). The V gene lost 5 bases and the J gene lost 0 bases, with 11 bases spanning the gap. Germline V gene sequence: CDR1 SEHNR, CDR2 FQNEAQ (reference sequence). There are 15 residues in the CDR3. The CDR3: CASSPPDSSYNEQFF. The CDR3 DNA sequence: TGTGCCAGCAGCCCTCCGGACAGCTCCTACAATGAGCAGTTCTTC.

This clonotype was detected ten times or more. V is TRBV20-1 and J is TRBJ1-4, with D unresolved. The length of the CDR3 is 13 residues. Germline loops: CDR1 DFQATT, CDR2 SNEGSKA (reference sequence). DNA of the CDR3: TGCGGAGGATTCGGTGCAACTAATGAAAAACTGTTTTTT. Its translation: CGGFGATNEKLFF.

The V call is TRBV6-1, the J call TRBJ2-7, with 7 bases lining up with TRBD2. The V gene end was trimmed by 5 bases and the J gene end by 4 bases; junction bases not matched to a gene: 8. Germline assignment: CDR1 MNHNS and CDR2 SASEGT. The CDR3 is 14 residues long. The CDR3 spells CASSPTSSPYEQYF. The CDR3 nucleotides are TGTGCCAGCAGTCCGACTAGCTCACCTTACGAGCAGTACTTC.

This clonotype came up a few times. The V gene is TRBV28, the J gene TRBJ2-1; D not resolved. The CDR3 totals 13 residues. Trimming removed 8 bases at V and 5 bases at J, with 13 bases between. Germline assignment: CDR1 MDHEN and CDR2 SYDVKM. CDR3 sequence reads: CASALGNDNEQFF. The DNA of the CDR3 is TGTGCCAGCGCCTTGGGAAACGACAATGAGCAGTTCTTC.

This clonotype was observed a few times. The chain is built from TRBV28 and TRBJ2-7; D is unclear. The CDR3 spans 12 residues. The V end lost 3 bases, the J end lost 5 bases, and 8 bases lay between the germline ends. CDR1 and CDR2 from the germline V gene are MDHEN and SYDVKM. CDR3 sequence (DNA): TGTGCCAGCAGTTTTCGCATGGACGAGCAGTACGTC. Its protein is CASSFRMDEQYV.

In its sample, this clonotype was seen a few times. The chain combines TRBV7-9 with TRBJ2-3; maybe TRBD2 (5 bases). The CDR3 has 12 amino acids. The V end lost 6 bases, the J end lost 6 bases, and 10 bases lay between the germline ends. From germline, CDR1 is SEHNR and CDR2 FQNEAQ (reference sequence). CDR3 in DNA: TGTGCCAGCAGACCTCCGGGGGATACGCAGTATTTT. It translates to CASRPPGDTQYF.

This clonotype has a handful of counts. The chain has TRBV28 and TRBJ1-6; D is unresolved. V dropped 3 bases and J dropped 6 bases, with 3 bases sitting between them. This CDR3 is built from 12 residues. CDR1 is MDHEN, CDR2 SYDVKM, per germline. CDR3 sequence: CASSFINSPLHF. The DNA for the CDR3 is TGTGCCAGCAGTTTTATTAATTCACCCCTCCACTTT.

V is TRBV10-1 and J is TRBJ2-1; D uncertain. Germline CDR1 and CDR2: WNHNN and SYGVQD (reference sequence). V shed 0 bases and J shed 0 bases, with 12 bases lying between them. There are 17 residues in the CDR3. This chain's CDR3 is CASSESSELRSYNEQFF. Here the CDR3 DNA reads TGCGCCAGCAGTGAGTCTAGTGAACTTCGCTCCTACAATGAGCAGTTCTTC.

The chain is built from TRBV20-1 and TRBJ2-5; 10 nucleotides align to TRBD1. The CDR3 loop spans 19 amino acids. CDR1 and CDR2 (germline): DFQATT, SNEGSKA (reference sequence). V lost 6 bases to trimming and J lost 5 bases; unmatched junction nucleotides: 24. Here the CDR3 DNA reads TGCAGTGCCAAGACCGGGACAGGGGTACACCACGTAACATGGGAGACCCAGTACTTC. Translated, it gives CSAKTGTGVHHVTWETQYF.

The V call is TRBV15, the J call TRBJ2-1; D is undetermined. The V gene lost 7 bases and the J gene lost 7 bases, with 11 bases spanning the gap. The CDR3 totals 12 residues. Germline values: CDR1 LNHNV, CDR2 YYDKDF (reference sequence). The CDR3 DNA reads TGTGCCACCACCATTCCCGGGAATGAGCAGTTCTTC. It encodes CATTIPGNEQFF.

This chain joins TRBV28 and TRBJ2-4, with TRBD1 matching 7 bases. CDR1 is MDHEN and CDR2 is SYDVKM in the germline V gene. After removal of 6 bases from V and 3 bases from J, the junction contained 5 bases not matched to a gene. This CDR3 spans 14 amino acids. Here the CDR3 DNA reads TGTGCCAGCAGCCCGGACAGGAGCAAAAACATTCAGTACTTC. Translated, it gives CASSPDRSKNIQYF.

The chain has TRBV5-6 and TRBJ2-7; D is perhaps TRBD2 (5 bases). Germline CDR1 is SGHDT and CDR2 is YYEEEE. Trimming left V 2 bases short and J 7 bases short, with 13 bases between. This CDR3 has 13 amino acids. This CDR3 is CASSLSGSREQYV. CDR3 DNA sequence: TGTGCCAGCAGCTTATCGGGGAGCCGGGAGCAGTACGTC.

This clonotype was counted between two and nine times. The CDR3 sequence: CASSVGAHHTDTQYF. In DNA form, the CDR3 reads TGTGCCAGCAGCGTAGGAGCGCATCACACAGATACGCAGTATTTT. The chain recombines TRBV9 with TRBJ2-3; no clear D. With 0 bases removed from V and 2 bases from J, the gap between germline ends came to 10 bases. Germline V gives CDR1 SGDLS, CDR2 YYNGEE. The length of the CDR3 is 15 residues.

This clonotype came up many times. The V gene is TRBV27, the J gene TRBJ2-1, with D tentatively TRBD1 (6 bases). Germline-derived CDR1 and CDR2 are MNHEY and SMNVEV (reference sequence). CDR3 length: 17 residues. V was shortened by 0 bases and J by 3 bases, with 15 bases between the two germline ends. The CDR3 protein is CASSLSGGDLSYNEQFF. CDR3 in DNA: TGTGCCAGCAGTTTATCTGGGGGCGACTTGAGCTACAATGAGCAGTTCTTC.

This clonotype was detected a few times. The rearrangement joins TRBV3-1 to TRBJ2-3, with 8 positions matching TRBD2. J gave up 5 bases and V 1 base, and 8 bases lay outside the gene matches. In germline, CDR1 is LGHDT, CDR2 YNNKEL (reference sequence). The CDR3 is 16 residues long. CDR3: CASSQGERERGDTQYF. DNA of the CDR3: TGTGCCAGCAGCCAAGGGGAGCGGGAGCGGGGAGATACGCAGTATTTT.

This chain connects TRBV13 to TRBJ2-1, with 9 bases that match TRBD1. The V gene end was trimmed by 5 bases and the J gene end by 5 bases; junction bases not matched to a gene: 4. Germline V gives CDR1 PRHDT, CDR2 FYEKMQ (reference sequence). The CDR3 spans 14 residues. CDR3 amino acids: CASSTGQGNNEQFF. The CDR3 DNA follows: TGTGCCAGCAGCACGGGACAGGGTAACAATGAGCAGTTCTTC.